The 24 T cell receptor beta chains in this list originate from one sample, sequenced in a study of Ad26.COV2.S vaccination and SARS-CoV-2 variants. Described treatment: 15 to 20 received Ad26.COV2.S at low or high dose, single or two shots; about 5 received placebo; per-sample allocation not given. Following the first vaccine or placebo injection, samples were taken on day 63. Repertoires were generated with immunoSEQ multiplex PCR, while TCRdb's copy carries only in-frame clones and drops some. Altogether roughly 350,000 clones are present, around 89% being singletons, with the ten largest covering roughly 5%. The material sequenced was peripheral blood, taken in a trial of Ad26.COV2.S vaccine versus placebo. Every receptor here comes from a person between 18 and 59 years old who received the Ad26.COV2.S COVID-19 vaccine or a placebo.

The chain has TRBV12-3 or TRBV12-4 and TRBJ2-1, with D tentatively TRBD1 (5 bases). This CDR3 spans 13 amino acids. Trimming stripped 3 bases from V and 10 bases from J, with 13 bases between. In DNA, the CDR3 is TGTGCCAGCAGTTTCGTTCAGGGAATAGAGCAGTTCTTC. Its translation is CASSFVQGIEQFF.

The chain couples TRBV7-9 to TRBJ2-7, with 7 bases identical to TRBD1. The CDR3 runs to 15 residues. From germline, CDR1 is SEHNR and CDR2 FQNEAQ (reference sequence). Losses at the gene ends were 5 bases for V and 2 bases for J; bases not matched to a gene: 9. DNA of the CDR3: TGTGCCAGCAGCCCGACGACAGGGCGTCCCTACGAGCAGTACTTC. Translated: CASSPTTGRPYEQYF.

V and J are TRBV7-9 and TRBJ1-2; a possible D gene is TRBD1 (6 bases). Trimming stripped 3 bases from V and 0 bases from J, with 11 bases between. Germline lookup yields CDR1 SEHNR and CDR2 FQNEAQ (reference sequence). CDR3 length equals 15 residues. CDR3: CASSLGGPTNYGYTF. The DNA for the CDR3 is TGTGCCAGCAGCTTGGGGGGGCCTACTAACTATGGCTACACCTTC.

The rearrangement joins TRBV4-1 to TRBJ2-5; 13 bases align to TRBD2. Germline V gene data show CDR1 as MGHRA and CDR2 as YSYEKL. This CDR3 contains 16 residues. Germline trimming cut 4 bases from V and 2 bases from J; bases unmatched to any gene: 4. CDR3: CASSLLAGGDQETQYF. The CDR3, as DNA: TGCGCCAGCAGCCTACTAGCGGGGGGGGATCAAGAGACCCAGTACTTC.

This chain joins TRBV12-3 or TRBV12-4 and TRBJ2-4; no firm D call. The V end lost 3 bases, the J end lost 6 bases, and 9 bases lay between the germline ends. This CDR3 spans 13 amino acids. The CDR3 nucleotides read TGTGCCAGCAGTTTTTCCCGCGGAAACATTCAGTACTTC. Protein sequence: CASSFSRGNIQYF.

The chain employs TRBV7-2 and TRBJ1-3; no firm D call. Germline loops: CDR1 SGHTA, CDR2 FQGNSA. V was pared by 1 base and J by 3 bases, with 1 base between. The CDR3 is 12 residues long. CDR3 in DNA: TGTGCCAGCAGCTTAGTTGGAAACACCATATATTTT. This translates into CASSLVGNTIYF.

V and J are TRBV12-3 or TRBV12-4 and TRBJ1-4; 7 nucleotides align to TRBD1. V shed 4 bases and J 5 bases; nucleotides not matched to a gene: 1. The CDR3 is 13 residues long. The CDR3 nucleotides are TGTGCCAGCAGTTCGACAGGGAATGAAAAACTGTTTTTT. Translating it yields CASSSTGNEKLFF.

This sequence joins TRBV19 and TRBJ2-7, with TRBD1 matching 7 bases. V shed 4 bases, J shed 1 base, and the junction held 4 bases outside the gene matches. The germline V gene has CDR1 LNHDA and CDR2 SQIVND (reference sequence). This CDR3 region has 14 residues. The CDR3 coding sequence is TGTGCCAGTAGTACTCGGACAGGATCCTACGAGCAGTACTTC. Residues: CASSTRTGSYEQYF.

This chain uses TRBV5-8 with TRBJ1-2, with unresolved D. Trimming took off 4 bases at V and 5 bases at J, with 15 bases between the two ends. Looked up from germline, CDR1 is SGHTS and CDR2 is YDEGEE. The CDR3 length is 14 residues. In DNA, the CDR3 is TGTGCCAGCAGCGTCATTCCTCTGGCATATGGCTACACCTTC. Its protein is CASSVIPLAYGYTF.

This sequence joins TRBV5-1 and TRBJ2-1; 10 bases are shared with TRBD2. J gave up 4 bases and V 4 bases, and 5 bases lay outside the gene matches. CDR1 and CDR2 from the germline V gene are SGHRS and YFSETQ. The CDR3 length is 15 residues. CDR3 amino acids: CASSVSGGIYNEQFF. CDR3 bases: TGCGCCAGCAGCGTTAGCGGGGGGATTTACAATGAGCAGTTCTTC.

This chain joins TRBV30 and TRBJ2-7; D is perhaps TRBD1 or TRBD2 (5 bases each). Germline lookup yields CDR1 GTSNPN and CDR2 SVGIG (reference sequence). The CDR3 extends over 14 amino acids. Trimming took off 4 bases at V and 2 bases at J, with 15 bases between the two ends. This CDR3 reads CAWKGTDPAYEQYF. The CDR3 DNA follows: TGTGCCTGGAAAGGGACGGACCCTGCCTACGAGCAGTACTTC.

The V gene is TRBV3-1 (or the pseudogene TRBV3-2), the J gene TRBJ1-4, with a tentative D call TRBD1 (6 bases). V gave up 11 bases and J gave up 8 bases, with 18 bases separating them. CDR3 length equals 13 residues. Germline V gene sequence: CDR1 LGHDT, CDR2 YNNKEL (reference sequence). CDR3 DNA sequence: TGTGCCTCACGACAGGACGTTGGCGAAAAACTGTTTTTT. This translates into CASRQDVGEKLFF.

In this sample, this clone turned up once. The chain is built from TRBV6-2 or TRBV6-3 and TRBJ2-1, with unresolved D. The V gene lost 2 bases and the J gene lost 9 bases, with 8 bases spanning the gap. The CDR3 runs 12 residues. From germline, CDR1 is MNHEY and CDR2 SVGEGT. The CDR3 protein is CASSYPLSEQFF. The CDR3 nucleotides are TGTGCCAGCAGTTACCCCCTCAGTGAGCAGTTCTTC.

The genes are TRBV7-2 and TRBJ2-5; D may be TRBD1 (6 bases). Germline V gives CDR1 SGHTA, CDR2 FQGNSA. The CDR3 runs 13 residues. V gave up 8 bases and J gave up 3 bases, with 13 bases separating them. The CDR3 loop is CASRQGLEETQYF. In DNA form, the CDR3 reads TGTGCCAGCCGCCAGGGGTTGGAAGAGACCCAGTACTTC.

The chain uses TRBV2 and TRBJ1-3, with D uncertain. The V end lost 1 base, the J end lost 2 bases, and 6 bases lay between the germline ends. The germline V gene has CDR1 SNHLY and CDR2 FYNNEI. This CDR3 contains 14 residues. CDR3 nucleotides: TGTGCCAGCAGTGAAGAGCAGGCTGGAAACACCATATATTTT. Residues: CASSEEQAGNTIYF. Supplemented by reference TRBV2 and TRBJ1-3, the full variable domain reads EPEVTQTPSHQVTQMGQEVILRCVPISNHLYFYWYRQILGQKVEFLVSFYNNEISEKSEIFDDQFSVERPDGSNFTLKIRSTKLEDSAMYFCASSEEQAGNTIYFGEGSWLTVV.

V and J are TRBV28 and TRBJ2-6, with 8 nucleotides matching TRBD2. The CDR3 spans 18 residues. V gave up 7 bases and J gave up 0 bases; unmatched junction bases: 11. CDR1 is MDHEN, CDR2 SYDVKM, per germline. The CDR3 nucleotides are TGTGCCAGCACTACCCCGGGGGGGGGAGACTCTGGGGCCAACGTCCTGACTTTC. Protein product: CASTTPGGGDSGANVLTF. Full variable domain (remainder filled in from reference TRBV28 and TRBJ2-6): DVKVTQSSRYLVKRTGEKVFLECVQDMDHENMFWYRQDPGLGLRLIYFSYDVKMKEKGDIPEGYSVSREKKERFSLILESASTNQTSMYLCASTTPGGGDSGANVLTFGAGSRLTVL.

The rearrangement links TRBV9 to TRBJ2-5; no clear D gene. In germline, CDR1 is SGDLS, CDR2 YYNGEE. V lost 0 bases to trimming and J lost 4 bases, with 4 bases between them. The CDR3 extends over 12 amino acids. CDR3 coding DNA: TGTGCCAGCAGCGTAGCTGGAGAGACCCAGTACTTC. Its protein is CASSVAGETQYF.

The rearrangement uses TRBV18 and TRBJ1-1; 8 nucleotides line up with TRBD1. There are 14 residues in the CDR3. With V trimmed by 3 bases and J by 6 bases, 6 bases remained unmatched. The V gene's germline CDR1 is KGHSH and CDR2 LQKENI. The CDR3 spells CASSPRGQGPEAFF. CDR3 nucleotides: TGTGCCAGCTCACCCCGAGGACAGGGTCCTGAAGCTTTCTTT. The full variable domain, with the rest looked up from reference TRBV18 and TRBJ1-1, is NAGVMQNPRHLVRRRGQEARLRCSPMKGHSHVYWYRQLPEEGLKFMVYLQKENIIDESGMPKERFSAEFPKEGPSILRIQQVVRGDSAAYFCASSPRGQGPEAFFGQGTRLTVV.

CDR3 in amino acids: CASSLDSNEQFF. In nucleotides, the CDR3 is TGTGCCAGCAGCTTAGATAGCAATGAGCAGTTCTTC. The gene calls are TRBV11-1 and TRBJ2-1; D remains ambiguous. CDR1 and CDR2 from the germline V gene are SGHAT and FQDESV (reference sequence). The V end was cut by 1 base, the J end by 6 bases, with 4 bases between. The CDR3 is 12 residues long.

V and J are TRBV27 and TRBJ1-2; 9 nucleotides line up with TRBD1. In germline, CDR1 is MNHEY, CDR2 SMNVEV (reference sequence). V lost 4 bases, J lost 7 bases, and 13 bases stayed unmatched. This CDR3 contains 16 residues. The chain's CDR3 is CASSSIPGQGIGGYTF. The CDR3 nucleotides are TGTGCCAGCAGTTCGATACCGGGACAGGGAATCGGTGGCTACACCTTC.

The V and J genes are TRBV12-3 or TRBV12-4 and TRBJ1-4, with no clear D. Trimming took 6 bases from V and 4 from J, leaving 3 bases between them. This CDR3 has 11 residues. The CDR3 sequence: CASSNNEKLFF. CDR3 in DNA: TGTGCCAGCAGCAATAATGAAAAACTGTTTTTT.

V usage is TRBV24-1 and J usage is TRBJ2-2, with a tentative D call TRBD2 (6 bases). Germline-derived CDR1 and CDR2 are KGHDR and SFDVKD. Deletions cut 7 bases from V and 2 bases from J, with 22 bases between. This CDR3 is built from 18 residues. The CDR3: CATSPPGRNNLNTGELFF. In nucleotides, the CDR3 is TGTGCCACCAGCCCCCCCGGGAGAAACAATCTAAACACCGGGGAGCTGTTTTTT.

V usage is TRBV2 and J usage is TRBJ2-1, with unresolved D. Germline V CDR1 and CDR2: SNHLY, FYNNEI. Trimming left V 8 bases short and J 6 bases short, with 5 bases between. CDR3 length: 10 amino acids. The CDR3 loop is CASLFNEQFF. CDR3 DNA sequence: TGTGCCAGCTTGTTCAATGAGCAGTTCTTC.

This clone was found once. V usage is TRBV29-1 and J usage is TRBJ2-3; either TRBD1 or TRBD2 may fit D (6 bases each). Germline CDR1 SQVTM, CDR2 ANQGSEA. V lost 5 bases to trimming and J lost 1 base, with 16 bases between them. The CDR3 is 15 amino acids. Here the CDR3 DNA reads TGCAGCGTTCTCCCCTCTAGGGGGGGCACAGATACGCAGTATTTT. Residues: CSVLPSRGGTDTQYF.